This TCR beta chain was captured by sequencing in a study of control samples from healthy donors and cancer patients. The CDR3 is 16 amino acids. The data were produced by immunoSEQ multiplex PCR, yet TCRdb's version contains in-frame clones alone and is incomplete. The table has around 84,000 clones, 70% to 85% seen once. The V call is TRBV21-1, the J call TRBJ2-7; TRBD2 is the table's D call and was not checked against the DNA. TRBV21-1 is marked as a pseudogene. What was sequenced was PBMCs. This clonotype originated in a man between 60 and 75 years old with head and neck cancer. In DNA, the CDR3 is TGTGCCAGCAGCAAATCCAGCGGGAGGGCCTTTAACGAGCAGTACTTC. Translation: CASSKSSGRAFNEQYF.